The rows below give T cell receptor beta chains drawn from one sample of a study of blood T cell repertoires in COVID-19. The method was immunoSEQ multiplex PCR; TCRdb's version includes in-frame clones alone and lacks a portion of them. This sample yields more than 150,000 clones, of which 80% to 85% are seen a single time; over 12% belongs to the top ten. The specimen sequenced was peripheral blood. Receptors were obtained from a young man with active or convalescent COVID-19. Each CDR3 is given with its conserved first and last residue. The D gene is left open where the match is weak. Some rows have no size entry. The others give once, few or many, or a class for an expanded clone.

d_call,clone_size,v_call,j_call,cdr3_aa,cdr3_nt
NA,NA,TRBV28,TRBJ2-1,CASSLIGGAYYNEQFF,TGTGCCAGCAGTTTAATAGGGGGGGCCTACTACAATGAGCAGTTCTTC
TRBD1,once,TRBV28,TRBJ1-5,CASSLVGTDYSNQPQHF,TGTGCCAGCAGTTTAGTAGGGACAGATTATAGCAATCAGCCCCAGCATTTT
NA,once,TRBV5-6,TRBJ1-1,CASRGEAGGEAFF,TGTGCCAGCAGGGGCGAGGCCGGGGGTGAAGCTTTCTTT
NA,NA,TRBV9,TRBJ1-2,CASAGPYYGYTF,TGTGCCAGCGCAGGGCCTTACTATGGCTACACCTTC
TRBD1,NA,TRBV6-6,TRBJ1-6,CASSRQGSTPLHF,TGTGCCAGCAGCCGACAGGGAAGTACACCCCTCCACTTT
NA,NA,TRBV28,TRBJ2-4,CASSGAGVAKNIQYF,TGTGCCAGCAGTGGTGCAGGCGTAGCCAAAAACATTCAGTACTTC
TRBD1,NA,TRBV5-4,TRBJ2-7,CASSLLRGQGAYEQYF,TGTGCCAGCAGCTTATTGAGAGGACAGGGGGCCTACGAGCAGTACTTC
NA,NA,TRBV2,TRBJ2-7,CASDRESGSYEQYF,TGTGCCAGTGACCGGGAGTCGGGCTCCTACGAGCAGTACTTC
NA,NA,TRBV2,TRBJ1-6,CASSYLNSPLHF,TGTGCCAGCAGTTATCTCAATTCACCCCTCCACTTT
NA,NA,TRBV19,TRBJ2-5,CASSIYVDKETQYF,TGTGCCAGTAGTATATATGTAGATAAGGAGACCCAGTACTTC
NA,NA,TRBV6-2/TRBV6-3,TRBJ2-7,CASSYSGGRSYEQYF,TGTGCCAGCAGTTACTCGGGGGGAAGGTCCTACGAGCAGTACTTC
TRBD1,NA,TRBV7-3,TRBJ1-1,CASSLQGAATEAFF,TGTGCCAGCAGCTTACAGGGGGCAGCGACTGAAGCTTTCTTT
NA,NA,TRBV7-2,TRBJ1-1,CASSLDEFQAFF,TGTGCCAGCAGCTTAGACGAATTCCAGGCTTTCTTT
TRBD2,once,TRBV5-6,TRBJ2-5,CASTSSRRGRGETQYF,TGTGCCAGCACCTCAAGTAGGCGGGGGAGGGGAGAGACCCAGTACTTC
NA,NA,TRBV12-3/TRBV12-4,TRBJ2-7,CASSLVQGEQYF,TGTGCCAGCAGTTTAGTCCAGGGCGAGCAGTACTTC
TRBD1,NA,TRBV6-6,TRBJ1-1,CASRLGQANTEAFF,TGTGCCAGCAGGTTGGGACAGGCCAACACTGAAGCTTTCTTT
TRBD2,NA,TRBV5-1,TRBJ2-1,CASSQTSGALYNEQFF,TGCGCCAGCAGCCAGACTAGCGGGGCCCTATACAATGAGCAGTTCTTC
NA,once,TRBV5-6,TRBJ1-6,CASSLRGYNSPLHF,TGTGCCAGCAGCTTGAGAGGTTATAATTCACCCCTCCACTTT
NA,once,TRBV10-2,TRBJ2-7,CASRDQGNSYEQYF,TGCGCCAGCAGAGACCAGGGGAACTCCTACGAGCAGTACTTC
TRBD1,NA,TRBV18,TRBJ2-7,CASSRSSTGQNYEQYF,TGTGCCAGCTCACGTTCTTCTACGGGACAGAACTACGAGCAGTACTTC
TRBD1,NA,TRBV11-3,TRBJ2-5,CASSRDRVSTQYF,TGTGCCAGCAGCCGCGACAGGGTGAGCACCCAGTACTTC
TRBD1,few,TRBV7-2,TRBJ2-7,CASRHPGQGLNEQYF,TGTGCCAGCAGGCACCCGGGACAGGGTCTCAACGAGCAGTACTTC
NA,NA,TRBV2,TRBJ1-1,CASSEGARTEAFF,TGTGCCAGCAGTGAAGGGGCCCGCACTGAAGCTTTCTTT
NA,NA,TRBV18,TRBJ2-1,CASSPPSGGGYNEQFF,TGTGCCAGCTCACCACCCTCGGGGGGCGGTTACAATGAGCAGTTCTTC
NA,NA,TRBV18,TRBJ1-4,CASSPDSRRQKLFF,TGTGCCAGCTCACCAGACTCCCGCCGTCAAAAACTGTTTTTT
NA,once,TRBV11-2,TRBJ2-7,CASSLNKVAYEQYF,TGTGCCAGCAGCTTAAACAAGGTAGCGTACGAGCAGTACTTC
NA,NA,TRBV3-1/TRBV3-2,TRBJ1-4,CASSRYSNEKLFF,TGTGCCAGCAGCCGCTACTCTAATGAAAAACTGTTTTTT
TRBD1,NA,TRBV7-2,TRBJ1-2,CASSSKGQVGSYGYTF,TGTGCCAGCAGCTCTAAGGGACAGGTCGGCAGCTATGGCTACACCTTC
TRBD1,NA,TRBV19,TRBJ2-2,CASTPGGTGATGELFF,TGTGCCAGTACCCCTGGGGGGACAGGGGCTACCGGGGAGCTGTTTTTT
NA,NA,TRBV18,TRBJ1-1,CASSPGSGARTEAFF,TGTGCCAGCTCACCAGGGTCAGGGGCTAGGACTGAAGCTTTCTTT
TRBD2,NA,TRBV11-2,TRBJ2-1,CASSFRRGALVEQFF,TGTGCCAGCAGCTTTAGGCGGGGGGCCTTGGTTGAGCAGTTCTTC
TRBD2,NA,TRBV6-6,TRBJ2-7,CASSTGSSGTPYEQYF,TGTGCCAGCAGCACAGGGAGTAGCGGGACGCCCTACGAGCAGTACTTC
TRBD1,NA,TRBV7-2,TRBJ1-2,CASSPRTGVDYGYTF,TGTGCCAGCAGCCCAAGGACAGGGGTCGACTATGGCTACACCTTC
TRBD2,NA,TRBV9,TRBJ2-7,CASSGSTTSGPYEQYF,TGTGCCAGCAGCGGAAGCACGACTAGCGGACCCTACGAGCAGTACTTC
NA,NA,TRBV15,TRBJ1-2,CATSRDYENYGYTF,TGTGCCACCAGCAGAGATTACGAGAACTATGGCTACACCTTC
NA,NA,TRBV27,TRBJ2-7,CASSYGPSYEQYF,TGTGCCAGCAGTTATGGGCCCAGTTACGAGCAGTACTTC
NA,once,TRBV10-1,TRBJ2-2,CASSESMEGTRELFF,TGCGCCAGCAGTGAGTCGATGGAGGGAACCAGGGAGCTGTTTTTT
TRBD1,NA,TRBV5-8,TRBJ2-6,CASSLGGQGHSGANVLTF,TGTGCCAGCAGCTTGGGTGGACAGGGGCACTCTGGGGCCAACGTCCTGACTTTC
TRBD2,NA,TRBV28,TRBJ2-3,CASSLTSGNVALADTQYF,TGTGCCAGCAGTTTGACTAGCGGGAATGTGGCGTTGGCAGATACGCAGTATTTT
NA,NA,TRBV2,TRBJ1-5,CASSESRGNQPQHF,TGTGCCAGCAGTGAAAGTAGGGGTAATCAGCCCCAGCATTTT
TRBD1,NA,TRBV5-1,TRBJ1-4,CASSWGQGREKLFF,TGCGCCAGCAGCTGGGGACAGGGAAGGGAAAAACTGTTTTTT
TRBD2,NA,TRBV6-6,TRBJ2-5,CASSSSGGVVETQYF,TGTGCCAGCAGTTCCTCGGGAGGGGTCGTGGAGACCCAGTACTTC
TRBD1,NA,TRBV10-3,TRBJ2-7,CAISEPRQGGYEQYF,TGTGCCATCAGTGAGCCCCGACAGGGTGGTTACGAGCAGTACTTC
NA,NA,TRBV3-1/TRBV3-2,TRBJ2-7,CASSQAFPTSHEQYF,TGTGCCAGCAGCCAAGCCTTCCCGACTAGTCACGAGCAGTACTTC
NA,NA,TRBV19,TRBJ2-7,CASSIGRDPLEQYF,TGTGCCAGTAGTATAGGCAGGGATCCCCTCGAGCAGTACTTC